This is a list of T cell receptor beta chains from one sample in a study of OX40 agonist ivuxolimab in advanced cancers. The protocol was immunoSEQ multiplex PCR, while the TCRdb copy is restricted to in-frame clones and leaves out a portion. Among 63,000 or so clones listed, 80% to 90% were seen once. Source: CD4+ or CD8+ T cells sorted from blood, taken in a trial of the OX40 agonist ivuxolimab. The receptors originated from an adult with an advanced solid tumor such as melanoma, head and neck, liver or kidney cancer. Both conserved end residues are part of each CDR3. The D gene is left open where the match is weak. Rows give clone size only sometimes, using once, few, many, or a class for an expanded clone.

D | size | J | V | DNA | CDR3
- | - | TRBJ2-2 | TRBV10-2 | TGCGCCAGCAGAGCCGGGCCAAACACCGGGGAGCTGTTTTTT | CASRAGPNTGELFF
TRBD1 | - | TRBJ2-7 | TRBV5-5 | TGTGCCAGCAGCTTGGTCGGGACAGGGGTCACCTACGAGCAGTACTTC | CASSLVGTGVTYEQYF
- | - | TRBJ1-5 | TRBV10-3 | TGTGCCATCAGTGAGTCGACCAGGGGCGGCAATCAGCCCCAGCATTTT | CAISESTRGGNQPQHF
- | - | TRBJ2-5 | TRBV7-2 | TGTGCCAGCAGCTTCTCGGGGCAAGAGACCCAGTACTTC | CASSFSGQETQYF
TRBD2 | once | TRBJ2-7 | TRBV7-2 | TGTGCCAGCAGCTTAGGAGCGGGGGTATACGAGCAGTACTTC | CASSLGAGVYEQYF
TRBD2 | once | TRBJ2-1 | TRBV5-4 | TGTGCCAGCAACCAGCCGGGGAGGGCTTACAATGAGCAGTTCTTC | CASNQPGRAYNEQFF
- | - | TRBJ2-1 | TRBV5-1 | TGCGCCAGCAGCCAAACAGGAGATGAGCAGTTCTTC | CASSQTGDEQFF
- | - | TRBJ2-5 | TRBV4-1 | TGCGCCAGCAGCCAATACGAGCGGAGGGAGACCCAGTACTTC | CASSQYERRETQYF
- | - | TRBJ2-5 | TRBV5-1 | TGCGCCAGCAGCTTGAGTCGGGGATCCAGAGAGACCCAGTACTTC | CASSLSRGSRETQYF
TRBD1 | - | TRBJ2-7 | TRBV7-6 | TGTGCCAGCAGCCAGACCGGGACAGGGATGGACGAGCAGTACTTC | CASSQTGTGMDEQYF
- | few | TRBJ1-1 | TRBV30 | TGTGCCTGGAGTGAGGTGAACACTGAAGCTTTCTTT | CAWSEVNTEAFF
- | - | TRBJ2-3 | TRBV19 | TGTGCCAGTACCCGTTCAGCCCGGGGGACAGATACGCAGTATTTT | CASTRSARGTDTQYF
- | - | TRBJ2-7 | TRBV29-1 | TGCAGCGTTGTCGGCCAAACCGGGTACGAGCAGTACTTC | CSVVGQTGYEQYF